These 29 T cell receptor beta chains originate from one sample sequenced in a study of CD8+CD57+ T cells in acquired aplastic anemia. Profiles of TCR beta VDJ and CDR3 were generated from a genomic DNA template. TCRdb fed the reads into MiXCR, producing one record per CDR3 protein. This sample carries roughly 100,000 distinct CDR3 sequences, around 70% of them seen once, and the ten largest clones take 65%. Patients chosen for sequencing had shown CD8+CD57+ cell expansion by flow cytometry. The sequenced sample consisted of sorted CD4+, CD8+, or CD8+CD57+ T cells (not recorded which) from PBMCs. These receptors were obtained from a human donor with aplastic anemia.

This clonotype has a handful of counts. This chain connects TRBV15 to TRBJ2-2; D remains ambiguous. Germline CDR1 and CDR2: LNHNV and YYDKDF (reference sequence). There are 15 residues in the CDR3. V was trimmed by 0 bases and J by 3 bases, leaving 8 bases between them. CDR3 sequence reads: CATSRDRTHTGELFF. The DNA of the CDR3 is TGTGCCACCAGCAGAGATCGCACCCACACCGGGGAGCTGTTTTTT.

V usage is TRBV6-5 and J usage is TRBJ2-7; the D is unclear. Per the germline V gene, CDR1 is MNHEY and CDR2 is SVGAGI. CDR3 size: 11 residues. With 2 bases removed from V and 3 bases from J, the gap between germline ends came to 2 bases. CDR3 bases: TGTGCCAGCAGTTACCGCTACGAGCAGTACTTC. Protein sequence: CASSYRYEQYF.

This clonotype has more than one count but fewer than ten. V and J are TRBV15 and TRBJ2-3, with D possibly matching TRBD2 (5 bases). The germline CDR1 and CDR2 sequences are LNHNV and YYDKDF (reference sequence). This CDR3 has 16 residues. V was pared by 6 bases and J by 4 bases, with 20 bases between. In nucleotides, the CDR3 is TGTGCCACCAGGACGAAAATGAGGGCCGGGGCAGATACGCAGTATTTT. It encodes CATRTKMRAGADTQYF.

The chain combines TRBV4-1 with TRBJ2-7; a weak D match, TRBD2 (5 bases). The CDR3 length is 13 residues. The germline V and J ends were trimmed by 3 bases and 2 bases, with 8 bases remaining between them. Germline CDR1 MGHRA, CDR2 YSYEKL. The chain's CDR3 is CASSHGITYEQYF. CDR3 nucleotide sequence: TGCGCCAGCAGCCACGGGATTACCTACGAGCAGTACTTC.

This clonotype has only a few counts. This chain uses TRBV7-3 with TRBJ2-3; D might be TRBD1 (5 bases). Per the germline V gene, CDR1 is SGHTA and CDR2 is FQGTGA. The CDR3 is 13 amino acids. Trimming removed 0 bases at V and 4 bases at J, with 5 bases between. The CDR3 nucleotides read TGTGCCAGCAGCTTAACAGGGGCAGATACGCAGTATTTT. Translated, it gives CASSLTGADTQYF.

This clonotype was seen a single time. This rearrangement joins TRBV15 to TRBJ2-6, with D maybe TRBD1 (5 bases). Trimming removed 0 bases from V and 4 bases from J, with 13 bases in between. Per the germline V gene, CDR1 is LNHNV and CDR2 is YYDKDF (reference sequence). CDR3 length: 17 amino acids. CDR3: CATSRDPPGMGANVLTF. The CDR3 DNA is TGTGCCACCAGCAGAGACCCCCCAGGGATGGGGGCCAACGTCCTGACTTTC.

V and J are TRBV4-2 and TRBJ1-4; D is undetermined. CDR3 length: 16 amino acids. Germline V gives CDR1 LGHNA, CDR2 YNFKEQ. The V end was cut by 4 bases, the J end by 5 bases, with 17 bases between. This chain's CDR3 is CASSLAGNSGNEKLFF. Here the CDR3 DNA reads TGTGCCAGCAGCCTCGCTGGTAACAGTGGAAATGAAAAACTGTTTTTT.

V and J are TRBV20-1 and TRBJ2-7; D gene ambiguous. Germline V gene data show CDR1 as DFQATT and CDR2 as SNEGSKA (reference sequence). V was cut by 2 bases and J by 1 base, with 9 bases left in between. CDR3 length: 13 residues. This chain's CDR3 is CSARMAESYEQYF. The CDR3 DNA reads as TGCAGTGCTAGAATGGCAGAGTCCTACGAGCAGTACTTC.

The genes are TRBV10-1 and TRBJ2-2, with 7 bases identical to TRBD1. The CDR3 totals 15 residues. V lost 6 bases and J lost 1; bases outside the gene matches: 5. Germline V gene data show CDR1 as WNHNN and CDR2 as SYGVQD (reference sequence). In DNA form, the CDR3 reads TGCGCCAGCAGGGCAGGACAGGAGAACACCGGGGAGCTGTTTTTT. Amino acids: CASRAGQENTGELFF.

This clonotype appeared many times. The chain carries TRBV9 and TRBJ2-7; D may be TRBD1 or TRBD2 (6 bases each). V dropped 0 bases and J dropped 1 base, with 26 bases sitting between them. CDR1 and CDR2 from the germline V gene are SGDLS and YYNGEE. CDR3 length equals 20 residues. This chain's CDR3 is CASSVAKDRPWDSPSYEQYF. The CDR3 DNA follows: TGTGCCAGCAGCGTAGCTAAGGACAGACCTTGGGACTCGCCATCCTACGAGCAGTACTTC.

With respect to this clonotype: At one end, the junction sequence differs from germline, possibly due to a read error. The gene calls are TRBV10-3 and TRBJ1-6; D ambiguous. The CDR3 consists of 17 residues. Germline V CDR1 and CDR2: ENHRY, SYGVKD. CDR3 sequence: CAISERSGDSYNSPIHF. The DNA for the CDR3 is TGTGCCATCAGTGAAAGATCCGGCGACTCCTATAATTCACCCATCCACTTT.

The rearrangement links TRBV9 to TRBJ1-6; possible D gene TRBD1, 6 bases. CDR1 is SGDLS, CDR2 YYNGEE, per germline. V was trimmed by 2 bases and J by 7 bases, leaving 7 bases between them. The CDR3 runs to 13 residues. DNA of the CDR3: TGTGCCAGCAGCGTCACAGGGAATTCACCCCTCCACTTT. Translation gives CASSVTGNSPLHF.

Only one count was recorded for this clonotype. This chain connects TRBV5-1 to TRBJ2-3; D remains unclear. Per germline, CDR1 SGHRS and CDR2 YFSETQ. Trimming stripped 5 bases from V and 2 bases from J, with 9 bases between. This CDR3 region has 13 residues. CDR3: CASRLETTDTQYF. DNA for the CDR3: TGCGCCAGCAGACTCGAAACCACAGATACGCAGTATTTT.

This clonotype has at least ten counts. This chain joins TRBV13 and TRBJ2-7; 11 bases are shared with TRBD2. From germline, CDR1 is PRHDT and CDR2 FYEKMQ (reference sequence). Trimming at V came to 2 bases and at J to 6 bases, leaving 9 bases not matched to a gene. The CDR3 has 16 residues. CDR3 in DNA: TGTGCCAGCAGCTTATCACTAGCGGGAGCCTACGGCGAGCAGTACTTC. It is translated as CASSLSLAGAYGEQYF.

This rearrangement joins TRBV5-8 to TRBJ1-2; D call uncertain. Trimming removed 6 bases at V and 7 bases at J, with 10 bases between. Germline loops: CDR1 SGHTS, CDR2 YDEGEE. CDR3 length equals 11 residues. The CDR3 sequence is CASTPDGGYTF. The CDR3 region has the DNA TGTGCCAGCACCCCGGATGGTGGCTACACCTTC.

This clonotype was found a few times. This chain joins TRBV20-1 and TRBJ2-7, with TRBD2 identical over 9 bases. Per the germline V gene, CDR1 is DFQATT and CDR2 is SNEGSKA (reference sequence). CDR3 length equals 14 residues. Trimming took 1 base from V and 5 from J; bases not matched to a gene: 6. CDR3 region: CSARAISGSHEQYF. The DNA for the CDR3 is TGCAGTGCTAGAGCTATTAGCGGGAGCCACGAGCAGTACTTC.

This clonotype was observed a few times. This sequence joins TRBV20-1 and TRBJ2-5; 11 bases fit TRBD2. CDR3 length: 16 residues. In germline, CDR1 is DFQATT, CDR2 SNEGSKA (reference sequence). J gave up 5 bases and V 1 base, and 9 bases lay outside the gene matches. The CDR3 sequence is CSARGLAGGGWETQYF. DNA of the CDR3: TGCAGTGCTAGAGGGCTAGCGGGAGGAGGCTGGGAGACCCAGTACTTC.

The chain recombines TRBV7-8 with TRBJ2-5; D not certain. Germline V CDR1 and CDR2: SGHVS, FQNEAQ. Trimming took off 1 base at V and 2 bases at J, with 8 bases between the two ends. This CDR3 is 14 amino acids long. Here the CDR3 reads CASSLGGLQETQYF. The CDR3 DNA reads as TGTGCCAGCAGCTTAGGTGGGTTGCAAGAGACCCAGTACTTC.

The gene calls are TRBV7-9 and TRBJ2-5; D possibly corresponds to TRBD1 (5 bases). Germline assignment: CDR1 SEHNR and CDR2 FQNEAQ (reference sequence). Trimming removed 5 bases at V and 3 bases at J, with 13 bases between. CDR3 length: 14 residues. The CDR3 is CASSTNDREETQYF. CDR3 in DNA: TGTGCCAGCAGCACCAACGACAGAGAAGAGACCCAGTACTTC.

The chain recombines TRBV12-3 or TRBV12-4 with TRBJ2-1; 14 nucleotides agree with TRBD2. CDR3 length equals 15 residues. V dropped 5 bases and J dropped 9; count of bases not matched to a gene: 6. The CDR3 DNA reads TGTGCCAGCAGTATTCCGGGACTAGCGGGAGCTGAGCAGTTCTTC. This sequence encodes CASSIPGLAGAEQFF.

This clonotype was seen more than once but under ten times. The rearrangement uses TRBV20-1 and TRBJ1-2, with D unclear. The CDR3 extends over 14 amino acids. V lost 6 bases, J lost 0 bases, and 14 bases lay in between. Germline V gene sequence: CDR1 DFQATT, CDR2 SNEGSKA (reference sequence). The CDR3 DNA reads TGCAGTGCCTCCGACGAGGGAGCTAACTATGGCTACACCTTC. Encoded protein: CSASDEGANYGYTF.

V and J are TRBV2 and TRBJ1-1, with 8 bases lining up with TRBD1. The CDR3 length is 14 residues. Unmatched junction bases numbered 7, after V lost 6 bases and J lost 4 bases. Germline V gene lookup returns CDR1 SNHLY and CDR2 FYNNEI. The CDR3 DNA reads TGTGCCAGCAGGACAGGGGATGTTAGCACTGAAGCTTTCTTT. This gives the protein CASRTGDVSTEAFF.

To note about this clonotype: Relative to the germline gene, one junction end is altered; a read error may explain this. V gene TRBV10-1 combines with J gene TRBJ2-3; 7 nucleotides agree with TRBD2. CDR1 and CDR2 (germline): WNHNN, SYGVQD (reference sequence). The CDR3 is 15 residues long. The CDR3 sequence: CASGERDPSTDTRYF. The CDR3 nucleotides read TGCGCCAGCGGCGAGCGGGACCCTAGCACAGATACGCGGTATTTT.

The chain is built from TRBV7-9 and TRBJ1-4; possibly TRBD1 for D (5 bases). CDR3 length: 12 residues. Germline CDR1 SEHNR, CDR2 FQNEAQ (reference sequence). Written as DNA, the CDR3 is TGTGCATTACCAGGGTATGGTGAAAAACTGTTTTTT. Translating it yields CALPGYGEKLFF.

This chain connects TRBV4-1 to TRBJ2-1; 13 nucleotides match TRBD2. The trim removed 3 bases at V and 6 bases at J, leaving 8 bases unmatched. Germline V lookup: CDR1 MGHRA, CDR2 YSYEKL. The CDR3 runs to 17 residues. As DNA, the CDR3 is TGCGCCAGCAGCCAGAGGAGACTAGCGGGAGGTGTCAATGAGCAGTTCTTC. Protein: CASSQRRLAGGVNEQFF.

This chain links TRBV7-2 with TRBJ2-7, with TRBD1 identical over 7 bases. V trimming: 7 bases; J trimming: 5 bases; junction bases outside the gene matches: 8. CDR1 is SGHTA and CDR2 is FQGNSA in the germline V gene. The CDR3 is 13 amino acids. The CDR3 coding sequence is TGTGCCAGCAAAGACCGGGACAGAAACGAGCAGTACTTC. Translated: CASKDRDRNEQYF. Variable domain in full (rest from reference TRBV7-2 and TRBJ2-7): GAGVSQSPSNKVTEKGKDVELRCDPISGHTALYWYRQSLGQGLEFLIYFQGNSAPDKSGLPSDRFSAERTGGSVSTLTIQRTQQEDSAVYLCASKDRDRNEQYFGPGTRLTVT.

The chain has TRBV19 and TRBJ2-7; D is possibly TRBD2 (6 bases). Germline lookup yields CDR1 LNHDA and CDR2 SQIVND (reference sequence). V gave up 3 bases and J gave up 3 bases, with 9 bases separating them. The CDR3 loop spans 13 amino acids. CDR3: CASSIGTYYEQYF. CDR3 sequence (DNA): TGTGCCAGTAGTATCGGGACTTACTACGAGCAGTACTTC.

The V and J genes are TRBV19 and TRBJ2-7, with a tentative D call TRBD2 (5 bases). Germline CDR1 is LNHDA and CDR2 is SQIVND (reference sequence). The germline V and J ends were trimmed by 9 bases and 7 bases, with 13 bases remaining between them. This CDR3 spans 11 amino acids. CDR3 protein: CASPLPGEQYF. CDR3 DNA sequence: TGTGCCAGCCCTTTGCCGGGGGAGCAGTACTTC.

This clonotype was counted a few times. The V gene is TRBV10-3, the J gene TRBJ2-7; weak D call: TRBD1 (5 bases). V was clipped by 2 bases and J by 0 bases, with 8 bases between them. CDR3 length: 14 amino acids. Germline CDR1 and CDR2: ENHRY and SYGVKD. This CDR3 reads CAISERQSSYEQYF. The CDR3 coding sequence is TGTGCCATCAGTGAGAGACAGAGCTCCTACGAGCAGTACTTC.